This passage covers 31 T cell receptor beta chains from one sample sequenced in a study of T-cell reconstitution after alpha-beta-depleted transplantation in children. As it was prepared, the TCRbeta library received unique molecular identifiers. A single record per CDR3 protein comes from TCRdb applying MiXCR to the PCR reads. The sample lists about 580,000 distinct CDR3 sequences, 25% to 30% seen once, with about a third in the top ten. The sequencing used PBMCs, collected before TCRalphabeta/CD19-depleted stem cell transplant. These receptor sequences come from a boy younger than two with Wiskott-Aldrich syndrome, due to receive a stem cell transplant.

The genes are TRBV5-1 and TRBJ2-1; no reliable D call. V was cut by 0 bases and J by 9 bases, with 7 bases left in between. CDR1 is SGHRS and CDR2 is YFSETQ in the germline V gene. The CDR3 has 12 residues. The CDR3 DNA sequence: TGCGCCAGCAGCTTGGGAGTAGCTGAGCAGTTCTTC. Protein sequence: CASSLGVAEQFF.

The CDR3 loop is CASSTGLASYEQYF. In DNA, the CDR3 is TGCGCCAGCAGCACGGGACTAGCGTCCTACGAGCAGTACTTC. The chain uses TRBV5-1 and TRBJ2-7; 10 bases match TRBD2. The CDR3 totals 14 residues. J lost 1 base, V lost 4 bases, and 2 bases had no gene match. Germline CDR1 and CDR2: SGHRS and YFSETQ.

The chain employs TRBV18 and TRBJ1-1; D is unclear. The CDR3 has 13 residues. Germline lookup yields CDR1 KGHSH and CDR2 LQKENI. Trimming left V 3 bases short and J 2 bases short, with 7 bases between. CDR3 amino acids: CASSPSSNTEAFF. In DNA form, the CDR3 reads TGTGCCAGCTCACCTTCAAGTAACACTGAAGCTTTCTTT.

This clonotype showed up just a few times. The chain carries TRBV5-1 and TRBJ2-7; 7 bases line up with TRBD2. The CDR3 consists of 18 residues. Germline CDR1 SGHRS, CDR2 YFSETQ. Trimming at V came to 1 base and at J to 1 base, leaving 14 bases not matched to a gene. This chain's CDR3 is CASSLRSGTALRSYEQYF. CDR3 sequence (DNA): TGCGCCAGCAGCTTGCGGAGCGGGACGGCCCTCAGGTCCTACGAGCAGTACTTC.

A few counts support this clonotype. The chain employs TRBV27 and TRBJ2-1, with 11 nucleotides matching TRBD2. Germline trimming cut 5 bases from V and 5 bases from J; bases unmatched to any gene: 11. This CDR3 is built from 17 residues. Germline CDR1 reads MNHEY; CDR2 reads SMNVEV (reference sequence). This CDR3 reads CASSPASGRLPNNEQFF. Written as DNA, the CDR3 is TGTGCCAGCAGTCCGGCTAGCGGGAGGCTCCCCAACAATGAGCAGTTCTTC.

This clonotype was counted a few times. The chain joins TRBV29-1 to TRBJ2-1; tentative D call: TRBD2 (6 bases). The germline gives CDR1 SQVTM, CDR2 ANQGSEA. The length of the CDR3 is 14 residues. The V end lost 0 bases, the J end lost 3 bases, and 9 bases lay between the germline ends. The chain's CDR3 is CSVEDIGGYNEQFF. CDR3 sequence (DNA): TGCAGCGTTGAAGATATCGGGGGCTACAATGAGCAGTTCTTC.

This CDR3 reads CASTGTVGEKLFF. CDR3 DNA: TGTGCCAGCACCGGGACAGTGGGAGAAAAACTGTTTTTT. This rearrangement joins TRBV10-3 to TRBJ1-4; 7 bases are shared with TRBD1. The CDR3 has 13 residues. The V and J ends lost 10 bases and 8 bases, in that order; junction bases with no gene match: 10. Germline CDR1 and CDR2: ENHRY and SYGVKD.

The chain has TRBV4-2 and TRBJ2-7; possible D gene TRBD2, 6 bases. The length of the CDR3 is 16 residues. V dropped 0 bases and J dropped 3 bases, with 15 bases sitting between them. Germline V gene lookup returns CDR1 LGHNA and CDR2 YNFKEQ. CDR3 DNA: TGTGCCAGCAGCCAAGAGTCGGCGGAGGGCCTCTACGAGCAGTACTTC. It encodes CASSQESAEGLYEQYF.

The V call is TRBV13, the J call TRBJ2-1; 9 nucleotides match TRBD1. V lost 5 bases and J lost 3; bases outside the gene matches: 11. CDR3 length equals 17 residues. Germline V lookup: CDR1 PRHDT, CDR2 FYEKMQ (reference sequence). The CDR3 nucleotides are TGTGCCAGCAGCCCAAGACAGGGGGGGGCTTACTACAATGAGCAGTTCTTC. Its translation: CASSPRQGGAYYNEQFF.

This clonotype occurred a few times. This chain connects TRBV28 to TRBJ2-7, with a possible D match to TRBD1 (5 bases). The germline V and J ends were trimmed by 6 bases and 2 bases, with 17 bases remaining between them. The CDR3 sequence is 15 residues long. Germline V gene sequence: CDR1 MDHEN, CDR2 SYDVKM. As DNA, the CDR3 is TGTGCCAGCAGCTTCCGACAGCTTGGGGCCTACGAGCAGTACTTC. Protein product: CASSFRQLGAYEQYF.

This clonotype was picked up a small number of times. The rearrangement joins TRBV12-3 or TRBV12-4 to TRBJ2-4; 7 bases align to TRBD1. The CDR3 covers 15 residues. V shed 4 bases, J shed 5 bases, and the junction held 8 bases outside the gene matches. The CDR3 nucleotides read TGTGCCAGCAGTTCTGGGCGACAGGGCGAAAACATTCAGTACTTC. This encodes CASSSGRQGENIQYF.

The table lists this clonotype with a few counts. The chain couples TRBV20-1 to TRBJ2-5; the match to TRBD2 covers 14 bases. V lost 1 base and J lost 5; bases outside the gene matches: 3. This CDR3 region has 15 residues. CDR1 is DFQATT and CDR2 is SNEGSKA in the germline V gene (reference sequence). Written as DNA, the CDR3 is TGCAGTGCTAGAGGGACTAGCGGGAGGAGGGAGACCCAGTACTTC. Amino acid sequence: CSARGTSGRRETQYF.

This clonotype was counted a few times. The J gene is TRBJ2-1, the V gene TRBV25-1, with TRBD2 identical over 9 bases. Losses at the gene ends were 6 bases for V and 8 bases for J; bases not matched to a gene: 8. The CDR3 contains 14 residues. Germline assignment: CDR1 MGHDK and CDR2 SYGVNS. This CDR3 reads CASSLAGAMDEQFF. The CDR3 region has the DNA TGTGCCAGCAGCTTAGCGGGAGCGATGGATGAGCAGTTCTTC.

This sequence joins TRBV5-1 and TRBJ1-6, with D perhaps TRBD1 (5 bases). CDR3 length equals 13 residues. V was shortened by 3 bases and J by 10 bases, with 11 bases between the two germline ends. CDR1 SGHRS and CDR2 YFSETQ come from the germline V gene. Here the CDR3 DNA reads TGCGCCAGCAGCTATGGGGGGGACTCACCCCTCCACTTT. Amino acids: CASSYGGDSPLHF.

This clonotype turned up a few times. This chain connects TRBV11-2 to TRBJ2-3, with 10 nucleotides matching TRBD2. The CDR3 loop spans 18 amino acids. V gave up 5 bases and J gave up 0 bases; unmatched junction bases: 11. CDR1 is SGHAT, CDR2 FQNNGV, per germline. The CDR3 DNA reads TGTGCCAGCAGCCGAGGACTAGCGGCAGGGGGTAGCACAGATACGCAGTATTTT. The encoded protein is CASSRGLAAGGSTDTQYF.

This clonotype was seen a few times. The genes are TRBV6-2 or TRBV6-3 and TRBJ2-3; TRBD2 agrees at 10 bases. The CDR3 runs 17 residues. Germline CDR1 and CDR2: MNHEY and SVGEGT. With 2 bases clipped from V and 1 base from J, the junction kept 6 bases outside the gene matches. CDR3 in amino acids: CASSYKASGSRTDTQYF. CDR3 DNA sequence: TGTGCCAGCAGTTACAAGGCTAGCGGGAGCCGCACAGATACGCAGTATTTT.

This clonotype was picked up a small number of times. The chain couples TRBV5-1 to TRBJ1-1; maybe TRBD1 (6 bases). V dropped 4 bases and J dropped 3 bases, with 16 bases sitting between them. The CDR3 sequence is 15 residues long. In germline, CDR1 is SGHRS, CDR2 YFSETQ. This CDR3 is CASSLRQDLHTEAFF. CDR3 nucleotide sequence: TGCGCCAGCAGCCTACGACAGGACCTTCACACTGAAGCTTTCTTT.

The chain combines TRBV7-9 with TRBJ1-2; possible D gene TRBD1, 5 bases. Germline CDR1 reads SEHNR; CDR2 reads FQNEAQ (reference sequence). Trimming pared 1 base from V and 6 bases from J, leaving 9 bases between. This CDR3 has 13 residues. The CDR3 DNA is TGTGCCAGCAGCTTAGGAGGGGTCCATGGCTACACCTTC. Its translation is CASSLGGVHGYTF.

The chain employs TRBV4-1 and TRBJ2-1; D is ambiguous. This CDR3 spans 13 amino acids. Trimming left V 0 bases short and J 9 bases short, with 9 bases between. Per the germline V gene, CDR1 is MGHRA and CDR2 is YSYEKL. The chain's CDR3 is CASSQDPAGEQFF. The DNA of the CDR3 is TGCGCCAGCAGCCAAGATCCCGCTGGTGAGCAGTTCTTC.

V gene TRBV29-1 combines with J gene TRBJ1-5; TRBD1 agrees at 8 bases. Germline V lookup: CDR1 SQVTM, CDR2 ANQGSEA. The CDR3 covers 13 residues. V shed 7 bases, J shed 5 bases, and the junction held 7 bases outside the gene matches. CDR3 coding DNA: TGCAGCGCCTCGACAGGGGACGATCAGCCCCAGCATTTT. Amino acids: CSASTGDDQPQHF.

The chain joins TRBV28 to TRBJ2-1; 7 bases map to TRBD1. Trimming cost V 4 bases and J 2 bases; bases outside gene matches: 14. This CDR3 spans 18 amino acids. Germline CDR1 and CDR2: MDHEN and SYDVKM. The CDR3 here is CASSSHKTGLWTYNEQFF. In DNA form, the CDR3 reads TGTGCCAGCAGTTCCCATAAGACAGGGCTTTGGACCTACAATGAGCAGTTCTTC.

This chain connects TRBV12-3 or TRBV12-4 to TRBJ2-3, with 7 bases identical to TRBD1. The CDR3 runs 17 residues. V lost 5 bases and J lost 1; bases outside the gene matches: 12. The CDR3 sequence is CASSTTDRQIGTDTQYF. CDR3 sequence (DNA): TGTGCCAGCAGTACGACGGACAGGCAGATCGGCACAGATACGCAGTATTTT.

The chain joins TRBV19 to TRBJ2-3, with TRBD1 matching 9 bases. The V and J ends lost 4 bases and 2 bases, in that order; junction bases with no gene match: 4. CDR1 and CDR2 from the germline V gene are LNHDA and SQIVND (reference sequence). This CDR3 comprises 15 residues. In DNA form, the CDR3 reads TGTGCCAGTAGTACGGGACAGGGATCCACAGATACGCAGTATTTT. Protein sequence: CASSTGQGSTDTQYF.

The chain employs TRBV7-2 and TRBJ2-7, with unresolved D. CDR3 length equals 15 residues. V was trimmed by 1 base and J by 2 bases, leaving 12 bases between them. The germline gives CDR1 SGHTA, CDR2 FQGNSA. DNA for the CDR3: TGTGCCAGCAGCTTAGTTGTGGATATCGCCTACGAGCAGTACTTC. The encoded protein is CASSLVVDIAYEQYF.

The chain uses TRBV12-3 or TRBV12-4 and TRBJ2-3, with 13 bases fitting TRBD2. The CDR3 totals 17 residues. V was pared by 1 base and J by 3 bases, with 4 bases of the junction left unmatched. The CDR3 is CASSLGGLAGRTDTQYF. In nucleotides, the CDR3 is TGTGCCAGCAGTTTAGGGGGACTAGCGGGAAGAACAGATACGCAGTATTTT.

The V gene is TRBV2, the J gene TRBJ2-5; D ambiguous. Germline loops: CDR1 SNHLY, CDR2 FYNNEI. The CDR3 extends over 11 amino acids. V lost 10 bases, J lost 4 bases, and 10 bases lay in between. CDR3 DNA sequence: TGTGCCATCACCAACCCAGAGACCCAGTACTTC. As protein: CAITNPETQYF.

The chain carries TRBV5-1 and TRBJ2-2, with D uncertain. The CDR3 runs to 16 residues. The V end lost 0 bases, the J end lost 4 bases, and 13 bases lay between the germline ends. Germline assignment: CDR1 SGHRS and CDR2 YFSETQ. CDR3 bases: TGCGCCAGCAGCTTGGAATCGGCGGTACTCACCGGGGAGCTGTTTTTT. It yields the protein CASSLESAVLTGELFF.

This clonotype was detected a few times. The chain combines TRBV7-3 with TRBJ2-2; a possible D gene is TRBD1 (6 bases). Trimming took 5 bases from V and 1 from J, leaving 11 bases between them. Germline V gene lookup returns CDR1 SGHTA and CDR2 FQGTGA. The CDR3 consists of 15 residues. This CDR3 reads CASSPRDMNTGELFF. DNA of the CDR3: TGTGCCAGCAGCCCAAGGGACATGAACACCGGGGAGCTGTTTTTT.

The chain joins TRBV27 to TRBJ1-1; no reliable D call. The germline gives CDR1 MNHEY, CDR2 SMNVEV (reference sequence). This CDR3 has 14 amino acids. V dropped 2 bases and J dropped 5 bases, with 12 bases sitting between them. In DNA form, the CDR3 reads TGTGCCAGCAGTTTAATCCGGGAGCATACTGAAGCTTTCTTT. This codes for CASSLIREHTEAFF.

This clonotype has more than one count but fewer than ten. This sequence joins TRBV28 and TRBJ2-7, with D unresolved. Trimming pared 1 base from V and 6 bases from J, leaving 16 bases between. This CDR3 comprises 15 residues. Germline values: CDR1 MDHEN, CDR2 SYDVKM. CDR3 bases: TGTGCCAGCAGTTTATTTTCAAGCCCTAAAGGCGAGCAGTACTTC. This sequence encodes CASSLFSSPKGEQYF. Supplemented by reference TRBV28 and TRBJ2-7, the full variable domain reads DVKVTQSSRYLVKRTGEKVFLECVQDMDHENMFWYRQDPGLGLRLIYFSYDVKMKEKGDIPEGYSVSREKKERFSLILESASTNQTSMYLCASSLFSSPKGEQYFGPGTRLTVT.

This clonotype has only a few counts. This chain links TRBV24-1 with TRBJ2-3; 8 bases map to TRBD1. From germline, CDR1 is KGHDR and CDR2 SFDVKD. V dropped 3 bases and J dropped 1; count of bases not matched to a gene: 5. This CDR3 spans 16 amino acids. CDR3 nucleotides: TGTGCCACCAGTGATCTAATGACAGGGGGCACAGATACGCAGTATTTT. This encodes CATSDLMTGGTDTQYF.